This T cell receptor beta chain came from a study of blood T cell repertoires in COVID-19. Across the study: Sources were T cells, B-cell-depleted T cells, or PBMCs; the material itself was cDNA or gDNA.

Germline V gene lookup returns CDR1 KGHDR and CDR2 SFDVKD. The CDR3 has 13 amino acids. Trimming cost V 0 bases and J 7 bases, with 8 bases left between them. Per the study methods: Nucleated cell number was recorded as an estimate derived from reference gene primer amplification. TCRdb's table, derived via immunoSEQ multiplex PCR, lists solely in-frame clones and lacks some. That table supplies the V and J calls and clone size; D and trimming were determined from the DNA. The sample gives some 120,000 clones, 90% of which show up once; 4.6% is in the top ten. The chain links TRBV24-1 to TRBJ1-1; no definite D call. The TCR comes from a man between 60 and 75 years old with COVID-19, enrolled during active disease. Sequenced sample: peripheral blood. The CDR3 reads CATSDLNGLEAFF. The CDR3 coding sequence is TGTGCCACCAGTGATTTGAACGGACTTGAAGCTTTCTTT.